A single sample is the source of the 19 T cell receptor beta chains below, sequenced in a study of beta chain features in type 1 diabetes (dated by TCRdb to the late 2010s). What the authors observed across the whole study: Type 1 diabetes patients showed a moderate but significant shortening of TCRB CDR3 length in all four CD4+ subsets.

Their recognized antigens are unknown. Libraries were built with the immunoSEQ multiplex PCR assay. The High Capacity cDNA Reverse Transcription Kit was used to reverse transcribe all of the isolated RNA, meaning that expressed TCRB transcripts were what got sequenced. Entries here come from immuneACCESS through TCRdb and include only in-frame sequences with V and J called. Some clones fail to appear in such tables; in the studies checked, an unresolved V gene covers under half of the shortfall, and the cause of the remainder is unknown. Across this sample there are about 370,000 clones, with over 9% seen only once. The ten largest clones represent about 0.63% of the sample. Input material: central memory CD4+ T cells from blood. All receptors come from a man aged 25 to 40 with type 1 diabetes.

This clone was seen a handful of times. The chain recombines TRBV4-1 with TRBJ2-1; TRBD2 matches at 15 bases. Looked up from germline, CDR1 is MGHRA and CDR2 is YSYEKL. The CDR3 has 18 amino acids. J was trimmed by 6 bases and V by 1 base; bases with no gene match: 7. CDR3 in amino acids: CASSQGGGLAGGLNEQFF. The DNA of the CDR3 is TGCGCCAGCAGCCAAGGAGGAGGACTAGCGGGAGGGCTCAATGAGCAGTTCTTC.

At least ten counts were recorded for this clone. This chain links TRBV10-3 with TRBJ1-4; D is ambiguous. The CDR3 totals 15 residues. Trimming left V 2 bases short and J 8 bases short, with 15 bases between. The V gene's germline CDR1 is ENHRY and CDR2 SYGVKD. Here the CDR3 reads CAISERSERGEKLFF. The CDR3 DNA is TGTGCCATCAGTGAGAGGTCGGAAAGAGGGGAAAAACTGTTTTTT.

This clone was picked up a small number of times. V is TRBV2 and J is TRBJ1-1; D gene ambiguous. The germline gives CDR1 SNHLY, CDR2 FYNNEI. The CDR3 has 15 amino acids. V lost 1 base and J lost 2, with 11 bases in between. CDR3 in DNA: TGTGCCAGCAGTGAAGAACGTGCGGGAAACACTGAAGCTTTCTTT. Amino acids: CASSEERAGNTEAFF.

The J gene is TRBJ2-1, the V gene TRBV6-6; perhaps TRBD1 as D (6 bases). CDR3 length: 13 amino acids. Germline CDR1 and CDR2: MNHNY and SVGAGI (reference sequence). The V gene lost 8 bases and the J gene lost 5 bases, with 13 bases spanning the gap. The DNA of the CDR3 is TGTGCCAGCCAACGGGACATGGACAATGAGCAGTTCTTC. It specifies CASQRDMDNEQFF.

This clone was detected only a few times. The rearrangement uses TRBV5-4 and TRBJ1-4, with D possibly matching TRBD1 (5 bases). The CDR3 is 16 residues long. V lost 4 bases, J lost 3 bases, and 16 bases lay in between. The germline V gene has CDR1 SGHNT and CDR2 YYREEE (reference sequence). The CDR3 reads CASSVDLATANEKLFF. The CDR3 DNA sequence: TGTGCCAGCAGCGTAGATTTGGCGACAGCTAATGAAAAACTGTTTTTT.

This chain links TRBV4-3 with TRBJ2-3; D gene uncertain. CDR1 is LGHNA and CDR2 is YSLEER in the germline V gene. The V and J ends lost 3 bases and 1 base respectively, with 8 bases between them. This CDR3 is built from 14 residues. The CDR3: CASSQRSRTDTQYF. DNA for the CDR3: TGCGCCAGCAGCCAGAGATCCCGCACAGATACGCAGTATTTT.

This clone has just a few counts. This chain links TRBV27 with TRBJ2-7; the match to TRBD2 covers 7 bases. CDR3 size: 13 residues. CDR1 is MNHEY and CDR2 is SMNVEV in the germline V gene (reference sequence). Trimming at V came to 2 bases and at J to 9 bases, leaving 7 bases not matched to a gene. The CDR3 DNA reads TGTGCCAGCAGTTTAGTGACCGGCGGGAGGCAGTACTTC. Amino acid sequence: CASSLVTGGRQYF.

This sequence joins TRBV27 and TRBJ2-6; the D is unclear. The V gene's germline CDR1 is MNHEY and CDR2 SMNVEV (reference sequence). Trimming pared 2 bases from V and 4 bases from J, leaving 9 bases between. The length of the CDR3 is 15 residues. CDR3 DNA sequence: TGTGCCAGCAGTTTAGCGTCATCCGGGGCCAACGTCCTGACTTTC. Its translation is CASSLASSGANVLTF.

This clone was found a few times. The chain employs TRBV7-3 and TRBJ2-3; 7 nucleotides align to TRBD2. V shed 7 bases and J 1 base; nucleotides not matched to a gene: 8. CDR1 is SGHTA and CDR2 is FQGTGA in the germline V gene. The CDR3 runs 15 residues. CDR3 nucleotide sequence: TGTGCCAGCACCCCGGGGAGGGAGCGCACAGATACGCAGTATTTT. Protein product: CASTPGRERTDTQYF.

The chain carries TRBV5-1 and TRBJ2-3, with TRBD2 matching over 7 bases. V gave up 0 bases and J gave up 2 bases; unmatched junction bases: 6. There are 16 residues in the CDR3. Germline V gives CDR1 SGHRS, CDR2 YFSETQ. Here the CDR3 reads CASSLASRGDTDTQYF. CDR3 DNA sequence: TGCGCCAGCAGCTTGGCCAGTCGGGGGGACACAGATACGCAGTATTTT. Drawing the rest from reference TRBV5-1 and TRBJ2-3, the complete variable domain is KAGVTQTPRYLIKTRGQQVTLSCSPISGHRSVSWYQQTPGQGLQFLFEYFSETQRNKGNFPGRFSGRQFSNSRSEMNVSTLELGDSALYLCASSLASRGDTDTQYFGPGTRLTVL.

A few counts support this clone. The junction shows a germline mismatch at one end, possibly a read error. The identical CDR3 is also encoded by other nucleotide sequences in the sample. The rearrangement links TRBV7-9 to TRBJ2-4; possibly TRBD1 for D (5 bases). This CDR3 is built from 15 residues. From germline, CDR1 is SEHNR and CDR2 FQNEAQ (reference sequence). In DNA form, the CDR3 reads TGCGCCAGCAGCCAAGAGAGACAGTGGAAAAACATTCAGTACTTC. Translated, it gives CASSQERQWKNIQYF.

V gene TRBV11-3 combines with J gene TRBJ1-1; D unclear. V was clipped by 5 bases and J by 2 bases, with 9 bases between them. This CDR3 is built from 13 residues. Germline values: CDR1 SGHNT, CDR2 YENEEA. This chain's CDR3 is CASSMDANTEAFF. CDR3 sequence (DNA): TGTGCCAGCAGCATGGACGCTAACACTGAAGCTTTCTTT.

The chain uses TRBV7-2 and TRBJ2-3; 12 bases map to TRBD2. Germline values: CDR1 SGHTA, CDR2 FQGNSA. V lost 2 bases, J lost 7 bases, and 7 bases stayed unmatched. The CDR3 covers 16 residues. CDR3 bases: TGTGCCAGCAGCTTAATCGGACTAGCGGGATCGAATACGCAGTATTTT. This gives the protein CASSLIGLAGSNTQYF.

This chain links TRBV6-6 with TRBJ2-5, with 7 nucleotides matching TRBD2. Germline V gene sequence: CDR1 MNHNY, CDR2 SVGAGI (reference sequence). V gave up 8 bases and J gave up 3 bases; unmatched junction bases: 9. This CDR3 comprises 14 residues. CDR3 in amino acids: CASADAGTKETQYF. CDR3 sequence (DNA): TGTGCCAGCGCTGACGCCGGGACTAAAGAGACCCAGTACTTC.

The chain recombines TRBV6-4 with TRBJ1-5, with D hard to call. Germline CDR1 MRHNA, CDR2 SNTAGT. With 6 bases removed from V and 2 bases from J, the gap between germline ends came to 2 bases. The CDR3 is made up of 11 amino acids. CDR3 in DNA: TGTGCCAGCAGGGGCAATCAGCCCCAGCATTTT. Translation gives CASRGNQPQHF.

The chain recombines TRBV7-2 with TRBJ2-7; D is unclear. Gene TRBJ2-5 matches the end of the DNA better, so the J call may be wrong. This CDR3 region has 12 residues. The germline gives CDR1 SGHTA, CDR2 FQGNSA. The CDR3 loop reads CASSLRAETQYF. CDR3 coding DNA: TGTGCCAGCAGCTTAAGGGCTGAGACCCAGTACTTC.

The chain couples TRBV10-3 to TRBJ2-3; 8 bases are shared with TRBD2. Germline V gene data show CDR1 as ENHRY and CDR2 as SYGVKD. CDR3 length: 12 amino acids. Trimming cost V 5 bases and J 10 bases; bases outside gene matches: 5. The CDR3 region is CAISFGREAQYF. For the CDR3, the DNA is TGTGCCATCAGTTTCGGGCGGGAGGCGCAGTATTTT.

The chain joins TRBV11-2 to TRBJ1-3; D remains unclear. The germline V gene encodes CDR1 SGHAT and CDR2 FQNNGV. This CDR3 comprises 12 residues. Trimming stripped 6 bases from V and 0 bases from J, with 3 bases between. The CDR3 protein is CASRSSGNTIYF. DNA of the CDR3: TGTGCCAGCAGGTCCTCTGGAAACACCATATATTTT.

This clone turned up a few times. The J gene is TRBJ2-7, the V gene TRBV28, with 7 bases fitting TRBD2. This CDR3 comprises 16 residues. V was clipped by 8 bases and J by 6 bases; unmatched bases: 19. CDR1 and CDR2 from the germline V gene are MDHEN and SYDVKM. The CDR3, as DNA: TGTGCCAGCCAGTACGGGGGGTCCTCCCCCTTTGGCGAGCAGTACTTC. The encoded protein is CASQYGGSSPFGEQYF. Complete variable domain (other parts from reference TRBV28 and TRBJ2-7): DVKVTQSSRYLVKRTGEKVFLECVQDMDHENMFWYRQDPGLGLRLIYFSYDVKMKEKGDIPEGYSVSREKKERFSLILESASTNQTSMYLCASQYGGSSPFGEQYFGPGTRLTVT.